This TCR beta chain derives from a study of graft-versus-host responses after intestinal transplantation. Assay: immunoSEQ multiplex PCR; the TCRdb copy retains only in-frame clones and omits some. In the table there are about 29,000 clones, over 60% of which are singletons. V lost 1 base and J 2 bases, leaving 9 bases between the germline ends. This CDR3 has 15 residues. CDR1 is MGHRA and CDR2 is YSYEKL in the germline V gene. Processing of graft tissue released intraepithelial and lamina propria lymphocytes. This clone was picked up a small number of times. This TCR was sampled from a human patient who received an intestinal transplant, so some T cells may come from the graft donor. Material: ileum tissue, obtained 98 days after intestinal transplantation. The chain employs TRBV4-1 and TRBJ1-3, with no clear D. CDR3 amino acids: CASSQALQTGNTIYF. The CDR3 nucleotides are TGCGCCAGCAGCCAAGCTTTACAGACTGGAAACACCATATATTTT.